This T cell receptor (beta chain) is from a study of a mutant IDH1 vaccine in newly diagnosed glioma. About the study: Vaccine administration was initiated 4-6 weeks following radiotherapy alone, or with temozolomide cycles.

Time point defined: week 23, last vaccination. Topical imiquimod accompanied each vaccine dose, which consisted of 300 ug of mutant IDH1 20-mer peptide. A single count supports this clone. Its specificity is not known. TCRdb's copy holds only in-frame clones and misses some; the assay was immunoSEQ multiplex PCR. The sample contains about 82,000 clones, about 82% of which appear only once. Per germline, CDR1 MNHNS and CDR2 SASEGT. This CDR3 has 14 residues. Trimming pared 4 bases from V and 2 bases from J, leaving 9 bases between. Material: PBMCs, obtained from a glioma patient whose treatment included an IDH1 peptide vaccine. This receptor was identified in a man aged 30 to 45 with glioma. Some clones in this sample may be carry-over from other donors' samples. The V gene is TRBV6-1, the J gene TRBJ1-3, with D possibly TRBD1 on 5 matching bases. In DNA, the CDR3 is TGTGCCAGCAGTGCCCAGGGTACTGGAAACACCATATATTTT. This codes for CASSAQGTGNTIYF.